The rows below give T cell receptor beta chains drawn from one sample of a study of regulatory T cells in long-lasting Graves disease. TCRdb passed the multiplex PCR reads through MiXCR, listing each CDR3 protein once. The sample contains some 330,000 distinct CDR3 sequences, approximately 25% of which appear only once. This specimen was peripheral blood mononuclear cells (PBMCs), taken when the disease was refractory, from a patient treated with antithyroid drugs. The origin of the receptors is a woman aged 35 to 49 with Graves disease. Both conserved end residues are part of each CDR3. The D gene is left open where the match is weak. The size of a clone is reported for some rows only, either as once, few or many, or as a class for expanded clones.

D: -
size: -
J: TRBJ2-7
V: TRBV10-3
DNA: TGTGCCATCAGTGAGTCACGAGGATACGAGCAGTACTTC
CDR3: CAISESRGYEQYF

D: TRBD1
size: once
J: TRBJ1-1
V: TRBV6-1
DNA: TGTGCCAGCAGTGAAGAGGCGGGAGACAGGGGGCGGAACACTGAAGCTTTCTTT
CDR3: CASSEEAGDRGRNTEAFF

D: TRBD1
size: -
J: TRBJ1-1
V: TRBV5-1
DNA: TGCGCCAGCAGCCGGCCGGACAGGGGGCGGACTGAAGCTTTCTTT
CDR3: CASSRPDRGRTEAFF

D: -
size: -
J: TRBJ2-1
V: TRBV28
DNA: TGTGCCAGCAGTTTAGGAGGAGGGCGCTACAATGAGCAGTTCTTC
CDR3: CASSLGGGRYNEQFF

D: -
size: many
J: TRBJ1-4
V: TRBV29-1
DNA: TGCAGCGTTGGGTCTCCGGGATCAACTAATGAAAAACTGTTTTTT
CDR3: CSVGSPGSTNEKLFF

D: TRBD2
size: -
J: TRBJ2-7
V: TRBV20-1
DNA: TGCAGTTCCGAGGGACTAGCGGGAGGTATCCCATCCTACGAGCAGTACTTC
CDR3: CSSEGLAGGIPSYEQYF

D: -
size: many
J: TRBJ1-2
V: TRBV28
DNA: TGTGCCAGCAGTTTAGGGGGTGACTATGGCTACACCTTC
CDR3: CASSLGGDYGYTF

D: TRBD2
size: -
J: TRBJ2-2
V: TRBV3-1
DNA: TGTGCCAGCAGCCAAGATCGGACTAGTAACACCGGGGAGCTGTTTTTT
CDR3: CASSQDRTSNTGELFF

D: -
size: -
J: TRBJ1-5
V: TRBV28
DNA: TGTGTCAGCAGTTTATTCGGTTTCAGATTTAATCAGCCCCAGCATTTT
CDR3: CVSSLFGFRFNQPQHF

D: -
size: many
J: TRBJ2-7
V: TRBV12-3/TRBV12-4
DNA: TGTGCCAGCAGTCGAGGGGGGAGCTCCTACGAGCAGTACTTC
CDR3: CASSRGGSSYEQYF

D: -
size: few
J: TRBJ1-5
V: TRBV7-8
DNA: TGTGCCAGCAGCCGGGGGGGGGGGACCTCCAATCAGCCCCAGCATTTT
CDR3: CASSRGGGTSNQPQHF

D: TRBD2
size: -
J: TRBJ2-3
V: TRBV6-8
DNA: TGTGCCAGCAGTTACTCGGGGCCACAGTGGACAGGGACTAGCGAGAGCACAGATACGCAGTATTTT
CDR3: CASSYSGPQWTGTSESTDTQYF

D: TRBD1
size: -
J: TRBJ1-1
V: TRBV5-1
DNA: TGCGCCAGCAGCCCGGGACAGGGACGGAACACTGAAGCTTTCTTT
CDR3: CASSPGQGRNTEAFF

D: TRBD2
size: many
J: TRBJ2-2
V: TRBV2
DNA: TGTGCCAGCAGTTTAGGGACTAGCGGGACGAACACCGGGGAGCTGTTTTTT
CDR3: CASSLGTSGTNTGELFF

D: -
size: -
J: TRBJ1-3
V: TRBV7-2
DNA: TGTGCCAGCAGCTTAACGGGCCGGACTGGAAACACCATATATTTT
CDR3: CASSLTGRTGNTIYF

D: -
size: few
J: TRBJ1-6
V: TRBV11-2
DNA: TGTGCCAGCAGCTTAGTAGGGGGGGTCCTTTTCGGTTCACCCCTCCACTTT
CDR3: CASSLVGGVLFGSPLHF

D: TRBD2
size: -
J: TRBJ2-1
V: TRBV6-2/TRBV6-3
DNA: TGTGCCAGCCAAGGACTGGCGGGAGGGCCGGATGAGCAGTTCTTC
CDR3: CASQGLAGGPDEQFF

D: -
size: -
J: TRBJ1-5
V: TRBV29-1
DNA: TGCAGCGTCTCTTGGAGCAATCAGCCCCAGCATTTT
CDR3: CSVSWSNQPQHF

D: TRBD1
size: -
J: TRBJ1-5
V: TRBV7-9
DNA: TGTGCCAGCAGCTTGGGGACAGGGAACGTCGATCCCCAGCATTTT
CDR3: CASSLGTGNVDPQHF

D: -
size: many
J: TRBJ1-1
V: TRBV28
DNA: TGTGCCAGCAGTCTGAAATTAACCGGGACACGAGGGACTGAAGCTTTCTTT
CDR3: CASSLKLTGTRGTEAFF

D: -
size: -
J: TRBJ2-2
V: TRBV18
DNA: TGTGCCAGCTCGTGGACGAAGAACACCGGGGAGCTGTTTTTT
CDR3: CASSWTKNTGELFF

D: -
size: -
J: TRBJ2-7
V: TRBV20-1
DNA: TGCAGTGCTAGGTGGTACTACGAGCAGTACTTC
CDR3: CSARWYYEQYF

D: TRBD1
size: many
J: TRBJ2-5
V: TRBV27
DNA: TGTGCCAGCAGTCCGTGGACAGGGCAAGAGACCCAGTACTTC
CDR3: CASSPWTGQETQYF

D: TRBD2
size: -
J: TRBJ2-7
V: TRBV5-8
DNA: TGTGCCAGCAGCTTCAAAAGCGGGAGGGCCCGGGAGCAGTACTTC
CDR3: CASSFKSGRAREQYF

D: TRBD2
size: many
J: TRBJ2-7
V: TRBV20-1
DNA: TGCAGTGCTAGAGATGGACTAGCGGGACGGGAGCAGTACTTC
CDR3: CSARDGLAGREQYF

D: TRBD2
size: many
J: TRBJ2-7
V: TRBV27
DNA: TGTGCCAATCCGGGACTAGCGGGAGTACGGTCCTACGAGCAGTACTTC
CDR3: CANPGLAGVRSYEQYF

D: TRBD2
size: -
J: TRBJ2-4
V: TRBV20-1
DNA: TGCAGTGCTATTCCTACGGGGGGAAAAAACATTCAGTACTTC
CDR3: CSAIPTGGKNIQYF

D: -
size: -
J: TRBJ1-1
V: TRBV5-1
DNA: TGCGCCAGCAGGAAACAGGAGAACACTGAAGCTTTCTTT
CDR3: CASRKQENTEAFF

D: TRBD1
size: few
J: TRBJ2-5
V: TRBV20-1
DNA: TGCAGTGCTACAGGGACAGGGAGGTGGGAGACCCAGTACTTC
CDR3: CSATGTGRWETQYF

D: -
size: few
J: TRBJ1-4
V: TRBV7-8
DNA: TGTGCCAGCAGCTTATACAGGGTCGAAAAACTGTTTTTT
CDR3: CASSLYRVEKLFF

D: TRBD2
size: few
J: TRBJ2-1
V: TRBV6-1
DNA: TGTGCCAGCAGTGACTCGACTAGCGGGAGCAATGAGCAGTTCTTC
CDR3: CASSDSTSGSNEQFF

D: -
size: -
J: TRBJ2-7
V: TRBV18
DNA: TGTGCCAGCTCACCACCGAGCAGGGTACCGTGCGAGCAGTACTTC
CDR3: CASSPPSRVPCEQYF

D: -
size: many
J: TRBJ2-7
V: TRBV20-1
DNA: TGCAGTGCTAGGGGGGGTACGACTAAATACGAGCAGTACTTC
CDR3: CSARGGTTKYEQYF

D: TRBD2
size: -
J: TRBJ2-3
V: TRBV15
DNA: TGTGCCACCAGCAGAGATCCTAGCGGAACTAGCACAGATACGCAGTATTTT
CDR3: CATSRDPSGTSTDTQYF

D: TRBD1
size: -
J: TRBJ2-2
V: TRBV6-1
DNA: TGTGCCAGCAGCCCGGACAGGGGGCGCTTCGGGGAGCTGTTTTTT
CDR3: CASSPDRGRFGELFF

D: TRBD2
size: -
J: TRBJ2-7
V: TRBV6-1
DNA: TGTGCCACACACTGGGGGCTAGCGGGAGGAGGGACCTACGAGCAGTACTTC
CDR3: CATHWGLAGGGTYEQYF

D: -
size: -
J: TRBJ2-1
V: TRBV6-5
DNA: TGTGCCAGCAGTTATTTAAGGGGAGTGAGGGCTGGGGGGGAGCAGTTCTTC
CDR3: CASSYLRGVRAGGEQFF

D: -
size: -
J: TRBJ2-5
V: TRBV7-6
DNA: TGTGCCAGCGGGATGCGGGACAGCTTACAAAGGGCCCAGTACTTC
CDR3: CASGMRDSLQRAQYF

D: -
size: many
J: TRBJ1-1
V: TRBV6-1
DNA: TGTGCCAGCAGTGAGCAAGTCACTGAAGCTTTCTTT
CDR3: CASSEQVTEAFF

D: -
size: few
J: TRBJ1-1
V: TRBV5-6
DNA: TGTGCCAGCAGCCGCCCTTCGGACACTGAAGCTTTCTTT
CDR3: CASSRPSDTEAFF